This T cell receptor (beta chain) was identified in a study of blood T cell repertoires in COVID-19 (dated by TCRdb to about 2020). Context from the whole study: The collaborator samples originated in the United States, Italy and Spain and spanned the acute and convalescent phases of COVID-19. The prospective study material was composed of cDNA or gDNA derived from T cells, B-cell-depleted T cells, or PBMCs. The dataset comprised deeply sampled blood TCRbeta repertoires from subjects exposed to, actively infected with, or recovered from COVID-19. The repertoires were released in a freely available public database meant as a resource for research on the immune response to SARS-CoV-2. Samples came from the ongoing ImmuneRACE study (first 160 participants) plus 1,254 subjects from 6 global collaborators. Sample metadata almost always included a de-identified subject ID, COVID-19 status, age in years and sex. Where HLA class I and class II types were available, the types were taken from metadata supplied by the sample provider, not from assay-based typing.

Note on this clone: Its antigen remains undetermined. Base qualities are missing; no much larger clone stands one base away.

The collaborating institutions used their own protocols to collect whole blood in K2EDTA tubes. Collaborator samples were shipped for TCRbeta analysis as frozen whole blood, isolated PBMCs, or DNA extracted from either sample type. TCRbeta CDR3 regions were amplified from genomic DNA using the immunoSEQ Assay, a bias-controlled multiplex PCR. In the original analysis: Nucleated cell counts per sample were estimated from amplification of reference gene primers within the assay. Sequence reads were collapsed and filtered to measure the absolute abundance of every unique TCRbeta CDR3 rearrangement. For each sample, productive Simpson clonality was calculated as the square root of Simpson's diversity index over productive rearrangements. Not all clones reach the TCRdb copy of this immuneACCESS table, which keeps in-frame sequences only. Checked studies attribute under half of the gap to unresolved V genes and leave the rest unexplained. Clone size and V and J calls were adopted from that table, with D and trimming inferred from the DNA. This sample is represented by some 220,000 clones; 84% of them were singletons. The top ten constitute 2.3% of the sample.

General study outcomes and caveats: Clinical and demographic metadata were provided uncurated, with the amount varying by source and participant.

The sequencing input was peripheral blood. The sequence was obtained from a woman in her fifties or sixties with acute or convalescent COVID-19.

The sequence in DNA is TGTGCCAGCAGCCTTCGGGGACACTCCTACGAGCAGTACTTC. This is translated as CASSLRGHSYEQYF. Recombination connected TRBV7-2 to TRBJ2-7; TRBD1 might be the D gene, on 6 matching bases. CDR1 and CDR2, looked up from the germline V gene, are SGHTA and FQGNSA. The CDR3, cysteine through phenylalanine, is 14 amino acids long. Kept here is only the CDR3 DNA, which spans 42 bases and is read in frame from base 1. The germline ends are 11 bases apart after V is trimmed by 5 bases and J by 0 bases.